Listed here are 29 T cell receptor beta chains from one sample, sequenced in a study of shared clonotypes between healthy human individuals (dated by TCRdb to the early 2020s). Libraries were prepared through the immunoSEQ multiplex PCR assay. This is the immuneACCESS table as TCRdb keeps it, with only in-frame sequences that have V and J called. A part of the clones is gone; compared with another copy, unresolved V genes explain less than half, and the rest is unexplained. Counted in this sample were 330,000 or so clones; about 73% of them appeared once. Of the sample, about 10% falls within the top ten clones. The sample consisted of memory CD4+ T cells sorted from blood. The cell subset or site tag for this specimen amounts to: CD45RA-negative fraction. The receptors derive from a man aged 30-40 years in good health.

CDR3 residues: CASSPTGGLLSEQYF. For the CDR3, the DNA is TGTGCCAGCAGCCCGACAGGCGGACTTTTGAGCGAGCAGTACTTC. The J gene is TRBJ2-7, the V gene TRBV9; maybe TRBD1 (6 bases). V lost 4 bases and J lost 6, with 20 bases in between. From germline, CDR1 is SGDLS and CDR2 YYNGEE. This CDR3 is 15 amino acids long. The full variable domain, completed using reference TRBV9 and TRBJ2-7, is DSGVTQTPKHLITATGQRVTLRCSPRSGDLSVYWYQQSLDQGLQFLIQYYNGEERAKGNILERFSAQQFPDLHSELNLSSLELGDSALYFCASSPTGGLLSEQYFGPGTRLTVT.

The chain uses TRBV5-6 and TRBJ2-5; 8 bases map to TRBD2. Germline loops: CDR1 SGHDT, CDR2 YYEEEE. The CDR3 has 16 residues. The trim removed 4 bases at V and 4 bases at J, leaving 12 bases unmatched. CDR3 coding DNA: TGTGCCAGCAGCCATGTTAGCGGGATTGAAGGAGAGACCCAGTACTTC. Translating gives CASSHVSGIEGETQYF.

The V call is TRBV6-1, the J call TRBJ2-3, with 10 bases fitting TRBD2. The V and J ends lost 5 bases and 3 bases, in that order; junction bases with no gene match: 2. This CDR3 contains 14 residues. CDR1 is MNHNS, CDR2 SASEGT, per germline. DNA for the CDR3: TGTGCCAGCAGTACTAGCGGGAAAACAGATACGCAGTATTTT. This encodes CASSTSGKTDTQYF.

Note on this clone: Other nucleotide sequences in the sample specify the same CDR3. The chain joins TRBV6-1 to TRBJ1-1; TRBD1 matches at 7 bases. The CDR3 has 14 residues. The ends lost 6 bases at V and 0 bases at J; junction bases unmatched: 4. CDR1 is MNHNS and CDR2 is SASEGT in the germline V gene. The CDR3 coding sequence is TGTGCCAGCAGCCGGGACAGCCTGAACACTGAAGCTTTCTTT. This encodes CASSRDSLNTEAFF.

CDR3 coding DNA: TGTGCCAGCAGTTTATTAAGGGACTCGAAGGCCGGGGAGCTGTTTTTT. Translating it yields CASSLLRDSKAGELFF. The chain combines TRBV27 with TRBJ2-2, with D perhaps matching TRBD2 (6 bases). The V gene's germline CDR1 is MNHEY and CDR2 SMNVEV (reference sequence). V lost 1 base, J lost 6 bases, and 15 bases lay in between. This CDR3 is built from 16 residues.

V gene TRBV19 combines with J gene TRBJ2-6, with D perhaps TRBD1 (6 bases). With 7 bases removed from V and 0 bases from J, the gap between germline ends came to 19 bases. CDR3 size: 18 residues. CDR1 and CDR2 from the germline V gene are LNHDA and SQIVND (reference sequence). The CDR3 loop is CASTSDSLGNSGANVLTF. CDR3 nucleotide sequence: TGTGCCAGTACCTCGGACAGCCTAGGGAACTCTGGGGCCAACGTCCTGACTTTC.

The V and J genes are TRBV5-6 and TRBJ2-5; TRBD2 aligns across 11 bases. The CDR3 spans 15 residues. Germline CDR1 SGHDT, CDR2 YYEEEE. After removal of 4 bases from V and 5 bases from J, the junction contained 7 bases not matched to a gene. CDR3 DNA sequence: TGTGCCAGCAGCCTTAGCGGGAGGGCCGGGGAGACCCAGTACTTC. Protein product: CASSLSGRAGETQYF.

This clone was seen only a few times. The chain employs TRBV30 and TRBJ2-3; TRBD2 matches at 7 bases. V was pared by 3 bases and J by 1 base, with 10 bases of the junction left unmatched. CDR1 and CDR2 from the germline V gene are GTSNPN and SVGIG (reference sequence). This CDR3 region has 16 residues. CDR3 region: CAWRRTRAGGTDTQYF. CDR3 nucleotides: TGTGCCTGGAGGCGGACGCGCGCGGGGGGCACAGATACGCAGTATTTT.

This clone appeared a few times. V and J are TRBV10-3 and TRBJ2-7, with a possible D match to TRBD1 (7 bases). CDR1 ENHRY and CDR2 SYGVKD come from the germline V gene. Trimming cost V 2 bases and J 4 bases, with 15 bases left between them. CDR3 size: 15 residues. DNA of the CDR3: TGTGCCATCAGTGAGGGCGGGACAGAGGGATACGAGCAGTACTTC. Translating gives CAISEGGTEGYEQYF.

This clone showed up just a few times. CDR3 protein: CASGKIRNTEAFF. The DNA for the CDR3 is TGTGCCAGCGGCAAAATTCGGAACACTGAAGCTTTCTTT. J is TRBJ1-1 and V is TRBV7-9; unclear D gene. The V and J ends lost 8 bases and 1 base respectively, with 11 bases between them. Germline V CDR1 and CDR2: SEHNR, FQNEAQ (reference sequence). The CDR3 runs 13 residues.

This rearrangement joins TRBV23-1 to TRBJ1-2; maybe TRBD1 (5 bases). TRBV23-1 is sorted into the ORF group, with uncertain function. The ends were cut back, 0 bases at V and 4 bases at J, with 12 bases in the middle. The CDR3 runs 15 residues. The DNA of the CDR3 is TGCGCCAGCAGTCAATCGCGGGACTGCAGCTATGGCTACACCTTC. It codes for CASSQSRDCSYGYTF.

The chain uses TRBV30 and TRBJ2-3, with no clear D. CDR1 is GTSNPN and CDR2 is SVGIG in the germline V gene (reference sequence). Trimming pared 4 bases from V and 3 bases from J, leaving 8 bases between. This CDR3 region has 12 residues. CDR3 in DNA: TGTGCCTGGACCTACTCGACAGATACGCAGTATTTT. This encodes CAWTYSTDTQYF.

The chain employs TRBV5-4 and TRBJ1-2; D unresolved. Germline V gene sequence: CDR1 SGHNT, CDR2 YYREEE (reference sequence). The length of the CDR3 is 13 residues. Between the trimmed V and J ends, which lost 4 bases and 2 bases, there was a span of 9 bases. DNA of the CDR3: TGTGCCAGCAGCGTGGACGGGAACTATGGCTACACCTTC. It encodes CASSVDGNYGYTF.

This clone was counted a few times. The chain combines TRBV6-1 with TRBJ2-6; a possible D gene is TRBD2 (6 bases). CDR3 length: 15 residues. Trimming took off 7 bases at V and 9 bases at J, with 19 bases between the two ends. The germline V gene has CDR1 MNHNS and CDR2 SASEGT. The CDR3 is CASTVMGGGVNVLTF. The CDR3 DNA is TGTGCCAGCACCGTTATGGGAGGCGGAGTCAACGTCCTGACTTTC.

The chain recombines TRBV2 with TRBJ1-5; 7 bases agree with TRBD1. The CDR3 extends over 14 amino acids. Trimming at V came to 5 bases and at J to 5 bases, leaving 6 bases not matched to a gene. The germline V gene encodes CDR1 SNHLY and CDR2 FYNNEI. The CDR3: CASSQDRDHQPQHF. The CDR3 DNA reads TGTGCCAGCAGTCAAGACAGGGATCATCAGCCCCAGCATTTT. Full variable domain (rest looked up from reference TRBV2 and TRBJ1-5): EPEVTQTPSHQVTQMGQEVILRCVPISNHLYFYWYRQILGQKVEFLVSFYNNEISEKSEIFDDQFSVERPDGSNFTLKIRSTKLEDSAMYFCASSQDRDHQPQHFGDGTRLSIL.

Concerning this clone: This specimen includes other DNA sequences encoding the same CDR3. The chain employs TRBV5-1 and TRBJ1-5, with D unclear. In germline, CDR1 is SGHRS, CDR2 YFSETQ. The V end lost 0 bases, the J end lost 5 bases, and 9 bases lay between the germline ends. This CDR3 spans 14 amino acids. The DNA for the CDR3 is TGCGCCAGCAGCTTGGCCGGCGGAGATCAGCCCCAGCATTTT. Translated, it gives CASSLAGGDQPQHF.

There are many counts of this clone. V usage is TRBV5-1 and J usage is TRBJ2-2; 13 positions match TRBD2. This CDR3 has 16 amino acids. Trimming took 7 bases from V and 7 from J; bases not matched to a gene: 10. The germline gives CDR1 SGHRS, CDR2 YFSETQ. The CDR3 here is CASQKLAGGNIGELFF. The CDR3, as DNA: TGCGCCAGCCAGAAACTAGCGGGAGGGAATATCGGGGAGCTGTTTTTT. Drawing the rest from reference TRBV5-1 and TRBJ2-2, the complete variable domain is KAGVTQTPRYLIKTRGQQVTLSCSPISGHRSVSWYQQTPGQGLQFLFEYFSETQRNKGNFPGRFSGRQFSNSRSEMNVSTLELGDSALYLCASQKLAGGNIGELFFGEGSRLTVL.

The V call is TRBV10-2, the J call TRBJ1-5; D gene uncertain. There are 14 residues in the CDR3. Trimming removed 4 bases from V and 0 bases from J, with 7 bases in between. Germline CDR1 WSHSY, CDR2 SAAADI. This CDR3 is CASSGSNSNQPQHF. CDR3 sequence (DNA): TGCGCCAGCAGTGGTTCCAATAGCAATCAGCCCCAGCATTTT.

This chain uses TRBV5-5 with TRBJ1-1; a possible D gene is TRBD1 (5 bases). CDR3 length: 14 amino acids. V shed 1 base and J shed 0 bases, with 7 bases lying between them. Per the germline V gene, CDR1 is SGHKS and CDR2 is YYEKEE (reference sequence). The CDR3 loop reads CASSLKDMNTEAFF. Here the CDR3 DNA reads TGTGCCAGCAGCTTGAAGGACATGAACACTGAAGCTTTCTTT.

The J gene is TRBJ1-2, the V gene TRBV10-3; maybe TRBD1 (5 bases). CDR3 length: 14 amino acids. V was shortened by 0 bases and J by 7 bases, with 12 bases between the two germline ends. Germline CDR1 reads ENHRY; CDR2 reads SYGVKD. The CDR3 here is CAISESEQDRGYTF. DNA of the CDR3: TGTGCCATCAGTGAGTCGGAACAGGACCGTGGCTACACCTTC.

The rearrangement joins TRBV5-8 to TRBJ1-2; 8 nucleotides match TRBD1. Germline CDR1 SGHTS, CDR2 YDEGEE. CDR3 length: 16 residues. Trimming removed 0 bases from V and 8 bases from J; junction bases left unmatched: 12. CDR3 in amino acids: CASSLGDDRGARGYTF. In DNA form, the CDR3 reads TGTGCCAGCAGCTTGGGGGATGACAGGGGCGCTCGGGGCTACACCTTC.

The chain combines TRBV5-1 with TRBJ2-7; TRBD1 matches at 11 bases. The germline gives CDR1 SGHRS, CDR2 YFSETQ. This CDR3 spans 15 amino acids. The trim removed 3 bases at V and 6 bases at J, leaving 8 bases unmatched. CDR3 DNA sequence: TGCGCCAGCAGCTCGATTCCCGGGACAGGGGGCGAGCAGTACTTC. Translation: CASSSIPGTGGEQYF.

The rearrangement joins TRBV6-1 to TRBJ2-7; D may correspond to TRBD1 or TRBD2 (5 bases each). CDR1 is MNHNS, CDR2 SASEGT, per germline. V lost 3 bases to trimming and J lost 2 bases, with 11 bases between them. The CDR3 totals 14 residues. The CDR3 loop is CASSDHQGPYEQYF. CDR3 coding DNA: TGTGCCAGCAGTGATCACCAGGGACCCTACGAGCAGTACTTC.

This rearrangement joins TRBV6-5 to TRBJ2-3, with 10 bases matching TRBD2. The CDR3 has 15 amino acids. In germline, CDR1 is MNHEY, CDR2 SVGAGI. V dropped 9 bases and J dropped 4; count of bases not matched to a gene: 10. The CDR3 coding sequence is TGTGCCAGAAATAGTAGCGGGAGGTCGGCAGATACGCAGTATTTT. It specifies CARNSSGRSADTQYF.

This chain connects TRBV7-2 to TRBJ2-7; D gene ambiguous. Germline lookup yields CDR1 SGHTA and CDR2 FQGNSA. V was pared by 5 bases and J by 3 bases, with 14 bases between. The CDR3 contains 14 residues. The CDR3 nucleotides read TGTGCCAGCAGCCCCCGCGTGAGTTTCTACGAGCAGTACTTC. Its translation is CASSPRVSFYEQYF.

V gene TRBV6-5 combines with J gene TRBJ2-1; no clear D. Germline lookup yields CDR1 MNHEY and CDR2 SVGAGI. The CDR3 totals 13 residues. V lost 2 bases, J lost 8 bases, and 10 bases lay in between. This CDR3 is CASSYRVNHEQFF. The CDR3 DNA reads TGTGCCAGCAGTTACCGTGTAAACCATGAGCAGTTCTTC.

V and J are TRBV27 and TRBJ2-7, with TRBD2 identical over 8 bases. The CDR3 has 15 residues. V lost 3 bases and J lost 6; bases outside the gene matches: 10. Germline assignment: CDR1 MNHEY and CDR2 SMNVEV (reference sequence). DNA of the CDR3: TGTGCCAGCAGTTTCCCCGGTAGCGGGAATCGCGAGCAGTACTTC. Translating it yields CASSFPGSGNREQYF.

This clone was counted a single time. At one end, the junction sequence differs from germline, possibly due to a read error. The gene calls are TRBV6-1 and TRBJ2-3, with 13 bases that match TRBD2. This CDR3 contains 12 residues. From germline, CDR1 is MNHNS and CDR2 SASEGT. Here the CDR3 reads CASSEQTSGRRF. CDR3 nucleotide sequence: TGTGCCAGCAGTGAACAGACTAGCGGGAGGAGGTTT.

The chain carries TRBV19 and TRBJ1-5; D is ambiguous. Germline CDR1 reads LNHDA; CDR2 reads SQIVND (reference sequence). This CDR3 comprises 13 residues. V was pared by 8 bases and J by 0 bases, with 8 bases between. CDR3 region: CASQYYSNQPQHF. In DNA form, the CDR3 reads TGTGCCAGTCAGTACTATAGCAATCAGCCCCAGCATTTT.